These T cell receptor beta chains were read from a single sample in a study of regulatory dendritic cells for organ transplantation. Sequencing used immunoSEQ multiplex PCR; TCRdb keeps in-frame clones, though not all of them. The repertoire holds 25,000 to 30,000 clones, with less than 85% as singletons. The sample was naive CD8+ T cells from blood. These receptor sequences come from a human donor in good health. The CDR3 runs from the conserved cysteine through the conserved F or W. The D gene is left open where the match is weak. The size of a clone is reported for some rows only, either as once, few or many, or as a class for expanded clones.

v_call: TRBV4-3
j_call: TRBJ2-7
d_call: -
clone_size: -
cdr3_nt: TGCGCCAGCAGTCCCGAATCGGGACACATATACGAGCAGTACTTC
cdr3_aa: CASSPESGHIYEQYF

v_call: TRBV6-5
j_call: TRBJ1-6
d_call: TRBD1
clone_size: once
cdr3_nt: TGTGCCAGCAGTACGGACAGGGCCAATTCACCCCTCCACTTT
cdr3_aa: CASSTDRANSPLHF

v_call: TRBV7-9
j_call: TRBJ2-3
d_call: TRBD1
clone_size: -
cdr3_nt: TGTGCCAGCAGCTCCCATCGTCCCGGGACAGGGATCAGCACAGATACGCAGTATTTT
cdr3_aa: CASSSHRPGTGISTDTQYF

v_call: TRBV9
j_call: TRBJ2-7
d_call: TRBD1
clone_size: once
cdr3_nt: TGTGCCAGCAGCCGGGGCGGACAGGGAAGAGACGAGCAGTACTTC
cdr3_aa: CASSRGGQGRDEQYF

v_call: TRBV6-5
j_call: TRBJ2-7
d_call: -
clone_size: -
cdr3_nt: TGTGCCAGCAATGGCCAGGACTCCTACGAGCAGTACTTC
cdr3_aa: CASNGQDSYEQYF

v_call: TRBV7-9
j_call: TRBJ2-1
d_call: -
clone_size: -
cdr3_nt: TGTGCCAGCAGCTTTAACGGGAATGAGCAGTTCTTC
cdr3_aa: CASSFNGNEQFF

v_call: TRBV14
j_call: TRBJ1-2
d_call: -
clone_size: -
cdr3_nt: TGTGCCAGCAGCCAGACCTCGGGAGGGACCAACTATGGCTACACCTTC
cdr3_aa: CASSQTSGGTNYGYTF

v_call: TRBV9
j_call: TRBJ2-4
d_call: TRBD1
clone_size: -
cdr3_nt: TGTGCCAGCACCCGACAGGGGACGGCCAAAAACATTCAGTACTTC
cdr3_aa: CASTRQGTAKNIQYF

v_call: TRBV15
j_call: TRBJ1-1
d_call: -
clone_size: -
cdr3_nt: TGTGCCACCAGCAGAGATATAGGGGCCCCGGCGCGTACTGAAGCTTTCTTT
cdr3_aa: CATSRDIGAPARTEAFF

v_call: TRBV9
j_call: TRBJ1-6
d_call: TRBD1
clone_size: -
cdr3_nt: TGTGCCAGCAGCGAGACAGGGAGCTCCTATAATTCACCCCTCCACTTT
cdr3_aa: CASSETGSSYNSPLHF

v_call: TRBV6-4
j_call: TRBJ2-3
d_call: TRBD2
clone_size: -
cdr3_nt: TGTGCCATCCGGGACAGAGGGACTAGCGGGGGGACTAGCACAGATACGCAGTATTTT
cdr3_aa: CAIRDRGTSGGTSTDTQYF

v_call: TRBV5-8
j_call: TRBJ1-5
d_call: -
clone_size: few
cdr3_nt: TGTGCCAGCAGCTCACCTCCCCGGACTGATAGCAATCAGCCCCAGCATTTT
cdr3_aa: CASSSPPRTDSNQPQHF

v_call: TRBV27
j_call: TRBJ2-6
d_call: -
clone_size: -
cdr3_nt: TGTGCCAGCAGTTCGAGCTCTGGGGCCAACGTCCTGACTTTC
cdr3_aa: CASSSSSGANVLTF

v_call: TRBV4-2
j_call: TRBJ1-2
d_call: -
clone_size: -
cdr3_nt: TGTGCCAGCAGCCAAGATCCATCAACGGACAGCGACAACTATGGCTACACCTTC
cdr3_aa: CASSQDPSTDSDNYGYTF

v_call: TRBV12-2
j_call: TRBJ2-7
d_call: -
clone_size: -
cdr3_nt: TGTAAGAGACAGGGCTACGAGCAGTACTTC
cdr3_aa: CKRQGYEQYF

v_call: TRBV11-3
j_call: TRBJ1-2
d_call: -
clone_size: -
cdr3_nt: TGTGCCAGCAGCTTAGTGTCAGGGGACTATGGCTACACCTTC
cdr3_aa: CASSLVSGDYGYTF

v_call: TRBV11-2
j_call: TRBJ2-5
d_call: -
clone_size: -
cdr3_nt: TGTGCCAGCAGCCACGGGGAACAGCCAATCTTGGAGACCCAGTACTTC
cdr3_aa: CASSHGEQPILETQYF

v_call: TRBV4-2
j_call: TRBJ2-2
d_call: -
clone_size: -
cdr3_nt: TGTGCCAGCAGCCAAGGGACAGCCGGGGAGCTGTTTTTT
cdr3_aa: CASSQGTAGELFF